The 16 T cell receptor beta chains given below trace back to one sample, sequenced in a study of blood T cell repertoires in COVID-19 (dated by TCRdb to 2020 to 2021). The library was built by means of the immunoSEQ multiplex PCR assay. Held by TCRdb, this immuneACCESS table contains in-frame sequences only and omits some clones. Under half of the omission traces to an unresolved V gene where checked; the cause of the rest is unknown. This sample has more than 50,000 clones in its table, and approximately 90% of those were observed once. Around 8.2% of the sample is in the top ten clones. The sample was peripheral blood. These receptors all come from a woman in her thirties or forties with active COVID-19.

This clone occurred a few times. The chain uses TRBV19 and TRBJ2-1, with D possibly matching TRBD1 (6 bases). This CDR3 spans 13 amino acids. Between the trimmed V and J ends, which lost 5 bases and 9 bases, there was a span of 14 bases. Per germline, CDR1 LNHDA and CDR2 SQIVND (reference sequence). The DNA for the CDR3 is TGTGCCAGTAGTCCGAAACAGGGTACTGAGCAGTTCTTC. It codes for CASSPKQGTEQFF.

This clone was counted once. V is TRBV11-2 and J is TRBJ2-7; perhaps TRBD1 as D (7 bases). Per the germline V gene, CDR1 is SGHAT and CDR2 is FQNNGV. The CDR3 is made up of 14 amino acids. V was cut by 2 bases and J by 4 bases, with 12 bases left in between. CDR3 residues: CASSLIRGTYEQYF. Written as DNA, the CDR3 is TGTGCCAGCAGCTTAATCAGGGGGACTTACGAGCAGTACTTC.

This clone was seen a single time. The rearrangement links TRBV10-1 to TRBJ1-5, with TRBD1 identical over 7 bases. This CDR3 is built from 14 residues. The V segment lost 6 bases and the J segment 7 bases; nucleotides outside the gene matches: 9. Germline lookup yields CDR1 WNHNN and CDR2 SYGVQD (reference sequence). The CDR3 coding sequence is TGCGCCAGCAGGGGGGACAGACTCAGGCAGCCCCAGCATTTT. Its protein product is CASRGDRLRQPQHF.

The V call is TRBV6-6, the J call TRBJ2-7; 7 bases line up with TRBD1. V shed 2 bases and J 0 bases; nucleotides not matched to a gene: 4. CDR1 MNHNY and CDR2 SVGAGI come from the germline V gene (reference sequence). This CDR3 has 15 amino acids. The chain's CDR3 is CASSYGQALSYEQYF. The CDR3 DNA is TGTGCCAGCAGTTACGGACAGGCGCTCTCCTACGAGCAGTACTTC.

The chain uses TRBV6-6 and TRBJ1-6; no reliable D call. From germline, CDR1 is MNHNY and CDR2 SVGAGI (reference sequence). V lost 2 bases, J lost 9 bases, and 8 bases lay in between. This CDR3 contains 13 residues. The CDR3 nucleotides are TGTGCCAGCAGTTACGAGGGTAGTTCACCCCTCCACTTT. Amino acids: CASSYEGSSPLHF.

The chain has TRBV19 and TRBJ1-1; possible D gene TRBD1, 5 bases. CDR1 is LNHDA and CDR2 is SQIVND in the germline V gene (reference sequence). This CDR3 has 13 amino acids. V shed 6 bases and J shed 6 bases, with 14 bases lying between them. The CDR3 here is CASREEGRPEAFF. CDR3 coding DNA: TGTGCCAGTAGAGAGGAGGGGAGGCCTGAAGCTTTCTTT.

The rearrangement joins TRBV5-4 to TRBJ2-5; 8 bases match TRBD1. Germline lookup yields CDR1 SGHNT and CDR2 YYREEE (reference sequence). Unmatched junction bases numbered 9, after V lost 4 bases and J lost 4 bases. CDR3 length: 15 amino acids. The CDR3 sequence is CASSRTGQGGETQYF. The CDR3 DNA follows: TGTGCCAGCAGCCGAACAGGACAGGGTGGAGAGACCCAGTACTTC.

The chain employs TRBV30 and TRBJ1-6; maybe TRBD1 (6 bases). CDR3 length: 13 residues. Germline V gene lookup returns CDR1 GTSNPN and CDR2 SVGIG (reference sequence). V lost 5 bases to trimming and J lost 5 bases, with 10 bases between them. The CDR3 reads CAWGTQDNSPLHF. The CDR3 nucleotides read TGTGCCTGGGGGACACAAGATAATTCACCCCTCCACTTT.

The chain has TRBV9 and TRBJ2-1; D is undetermined. The CDR3 spans 17 residues. V was shortened by 4 bases and J by 1 base, with 18 bases between the two germline ends. The germline CDR1 and CDR2 sequences are SGDLS and YYNGEE. CDR3 in amino acids: CASSPRRGSRSYNEQFF. Here the CDR3 DNA reads TGTGCCAGCAGCCCGCGGCGAGGCAGTAGATCCTACAATGAGCAGTTCTTC.

The chain carries TRBV5-6 and TRBJ2-7; possible D gene TRBD1, 6 bases. Germline CDR1 and CDR2: SGHDT and YYEEEE. The CDR3 contains 14 residues. Trimming removed 3 bases from V and 3 bases from J, with 13 bases in between. The CDR3 sequence: CASSSVARGYEQYF. DNA of the CDR3: TGTGCCAGCAGCTCCGTGGCCAGGGGCTACGAGCAGTACTTC.

The genes are TRBV10-3 and TRBJ1-1; D not certain. Trimming shortened V by 5 bases and J by 4 bases, and 14 bases separated the two germline ends. Germline V gene sequence: CDR1 ENHRY, CDR2 SYGVKD. This CDR3 is built from 14 residues. The CDR3 is CAISFTSEGTEAFF. The CDR3 coding sequence is TGTGCCATCAGTTTTACATCGGAGGGCACTGAAGCTTTCTTT.

V and J are TRBV6-6 and TRBJ1-3, with a possible D match to TRBD1 (6 bases). The length of the CDR3 is 16 residues. V dropped 5 bases and J dropped 8 bases, with 22 bases sitting between them. Germline-derived CDR1 and CDR2 are MNHNY and SVGAGI (reference sequence). The CDR3 here is CASSRGGQTGLDTIYF. The CDR3 DNA reads TGTGCCAGCAGTCGGGGGGGGCAGACGGGTTTGGACACCATATATTTT.

The chain employs TRBV18 and TRBJ1-1, with 7 bases aligning to TRBD1. The CDR3 covers 14 residues. J gave up 5 bases and V 6 bases, and 9 bases lay outside the gene matches. CDR1 is KGHSH and CDR2 is LQKENI in the germline V gene. CDR3 DNA sequence: TGTGCCAGCTCGCCTACAGGGGCGAGTACTGAAGCTTTCTTT. It is translated as CASSPTGASTEAFF.

V is TRBV30 and J is TRBJ1-6; no firm D call. Germline CDR1 is GTSNPN and CDR2 is SVGIG (reference sequence). The CDR3 has 14 amino acids. Between the trimmed V and J ends, which lost 5 bases and 0 bases, there was a span of 8 bases. CDR3 coding DNA: TGTGCCTGGCGTCAGTTCTCCTATAATTCACCCCTCCACTTT. This translates into CAWRQFSYNSPLHF.

This chain uses TRBV28 with TRBJ1-2; 8 nucleotides align to TRBD1. Germline V lookup: CDR1 MDHEN, CDR2 SYDVKM. CDR3 size: 17 residues. Trimming removed 7 bases from V and 1 base from J; junction bases left unmatched: 14. The CDR3 DNA reads TGTGCCAGCACCTCCCAGGGGGCAGTGTTATATAACTATGGCTACACCTTC. Its translation is CASTSQGAVLYNYGYTF.

In DNA, the CDR3 is TGTGCCAGCAGCTCGTTGGGCATTAACACTGAAGCTTTCTTT. Protein product: CASSSLGINTEAFF. The chain couples TRBV7-8 to TRBJ1-1; D uncertain. This CDR3 spans 14 amino acids. The V gene lost 4 bases and the J gene lost 2 bases, with 11 bases spanning the gap. CDR1 and CDR2 from the germline V gene are SGHVS and FQNEAQ.